The T cell receptor (beta chain) under discussion was sequenced for a study of PD-1 blockade in classical Hodgkin lymphoma. As for the study in general: Administration of nivolumab to patients was at 3 mg/kg intravenously every 2 weeks. Notes on the study in general: There was a significant rise in CD4+ TCR diversity by C4D1, with no such rise for CD8+.

Method: immunoSEQ multiplex PCR; TCRdb's copy keeps in-frame clones and lacks some. The data show tens of thousands of clones, around 90% seen once. Details on this clone: The antigen is unknown.

Brentuximab vedotin exposure varied, and every patient relapsed after autologous stem cell transplantation. Germline lookup yields CDR1 MGHRA and CDR2 YSYEKL. The junction had 11 bases not matched to a gene; V was cut back by 4 bases and J by 2 bases. CDR3 length: 18 amino acids. The sequence was obtained from a human donor with classical Hodgkin lymphoma. J is TRBJ2-3 and V is TRBV4-1; 11 nucleotides line up with TRBD2. Sequences were derived from peripheral blood mononuclear cells (PBMCs), sampled before the second cycle of nivolumab. The CDR3 loop is CASSRNGPGLADTDTQYF. As DNA, the CDR3 is TGCGCCAGCAGCCGGAACGGGCCGGGACTAGCGGACACAGATACGCAGTATTTT.